A single sample gave rise to the 19 T cell receptor beta chains below, sequenced in a study of T-cell reconstitution after alpha-beta-depleted transplantation in children. Molecular barcoding with unique molecular identifiers was used for the TCRbeta library. TCRdb re-derived calls from the PCR reads in MiXCR, one entry per CDR3 protein. The sample has over 200,000 distinct CDR3 sequences; under 8.5% are singletons. The starting material was PBMCs, mostly from graft donor cells, obtained 360 days after TCRalphabeta/CD19-depleted stem cell transplant. Receptor source: a male patient aged 2-10 years who had a stem cell transplant for acute myeloid leukemia, so the T cells may come from the graft donor.

Ten or more counts support this clonotype. The gene calls are TRBV20-1 and TRBJ2-1; 8 nucleotides match TRBD2. The CDR3 consists of 16 residues. Trimming at V came to 4 bases and at J to 2 bases, leaving 10 bases not matched to a gene. CDR1 DFQATT and CDR2 SNEGSKA come from the germline V gene (reference sequence). CDR3: CSANPILAAAYNEQFF. CDR3 in DNA: TGCAGTGCTAATCCGATACTAGCGGCCGCCTACAATGAGCAGTTCTTC.

The chain employs TRBV28 and TRBJ2-7; possible D gene TRBD1, 6 bases. Germline V gene lookup returns CDR1 MDHEN and CDR2 SYDVKM. Trimming shortened V by 3 bases and J by 2 bases, and 14 bases separated the two germline ends. This CDR3 contains 15 residues. The CDR3 DNA sequence: TGTGCCAGCAGTTTGGACTCGGACAGACCCTACGAGCAGTACGTC. It specifies CASSLDSDRPYEQYV.

The table lists this clonotype with a few counts. This rearrangement joins TRBV11-2 to TRBJ2-5; 9 bases align to TRBD2. With 2 bases clipped from V and 4 bases from J, the junction kept 11 bases outside the gene matches. This CDR3 is 17 amino acids long. Per the germline V gene, CDR1 is SGHAT and CDR2 is FQNNGV. The CDR3 region has the DNA TGTGCCAGCAGCTTATTTGGCGGCGGGAGGGCTTTAGAGACCCAGTACTTC. It translates to CASSLFGGGRALETQYF.

This clonotype came up many times. This chain uses TRBV12-3 or TRBV12-4 with TRBJ2-2, with D perhaps assigned TRBD1 or TRBD2 (5 bases each). The V gene lost 4 bases and the J gene lost 6 bases, with 9 bases spanning the gap. The CDR3 spans 13 residues. CDR3 DNA: TGTGCCAGCAGTTCCAGGGAGTCCGGGGAGCTGTTTTTT. Translation gives CASSSRESGELFF.

This clonotype was detected ten times or more. The chain combines TRBV7-8 with TRBJ2-1, with 7 positions matching TRBD2. The CDR3 is 16 amino acids. The germline V gene has CDR1 SGHVS and CDR2 FQNEAQ. V trimming: 5 bases; J trimming: 7 bases; junction bases outside the gene matches: 14. DNA for the CDR3: TGTGCCAGCAGCCCGGGACTACCCGGGAGTGAAAATGAGCAGTTCTTC. Its translation is CASSPGLPGSENEQFF.

This clonotype has ten or more counts. V is TRBV10-3 and J is TRBJ2-2; 11 bases match TRBD1. The CDR3 covers 13 residues. Unmatched junction bases numbered 5, after V lost 11 bases and J lost 6 bases. Per the germline V gene, CDR1 is ENHRY and CDR2 is SYGVKD. The CDR3 DNA reads as TGTGCCGTGACGGGACAGGGGGCCGGGGAGCTGTTTTTT. Protein product: CAVTGQGAGELFF.

This clonotype was counted between two and nine times. The chain links TRBV9 to TRBJ1-6, with no clear D. The CDR3 is 13 amino acids. Per germline, CDR1 SGDLS and CDR2 YYNGEE. V lost 10 bases and J lost 0, with 8 bases in between. CDR3 region: CASGNSYNSPLHF. The CDR3, as DNA: TGTGCCTCCGGGAACTCCTATAATTCACCCCTCCACTTT.

V gene TRBV9 combines with J gene TRBJ2-3, with TRBD2 identical over 11 bases. This CDR3 spans 18 amino acids. Germline values: CDR1 SGDLS, CDR2 YYNGEE. J gave up 7 bases and V 4 bases, and 17 bases lay outside the gene matches. The CDR3 sequence: CASSPRGVAGGFVYTQYF. The CDR3 coding sequence is TGTGCCAGCAGCCCTAGGGGAGTAGCGGGAGGGTTCGTGTATACGCAGTATTTT.

This clonotype was picked up many times. The gene calls are TRBV10-3 and TRBJ2-7; 14 bases match TRBD2. CDR1 ENHRY and CDR2 SYGVKD come from the germline V gene. The CDR3 extends over 18 amino acids. The V segment lost 2 bases and the J segment 3 bases; nucleotides outside the gene matches: 9. This CDR3 is CAISEGTSGSRGLYEQYF. CDR3 in DNA: TGTGCCATCAGTGAGGGGACTAGCGGGAGTAGGGGCCTCTACGAGCAGTACTTC.

Only a few counts were recorded for this clonotype. The rearrangement uses TRBV12-3 or TRBV12-4 and TRBJ2-3; D might be TRBD1 (6 bases). Deletions cut 2 bases from V and 4 bases from J, with 16 bases between. This CDR3 is 16 amino acids long. The CDR3 nucleotides are TGTGCCAGCAGTTTAACCCCAGGGGCCGCCCCAGATACGCAGTATTTT. Amino acids: CASSLTPGAAPDTQYF.

This clonotype was detected only once. This chain joins TRBV7-3 and TRBJ2-6, with TRBD1 identical over 8 bases. After removal of 5 bases from V and 2 bases from J, the junction contained 2 bases not matched to a gene. CDR3 length: 15 amino acids. Germline values: CDR1 SGHTA, CDR2 FQGTGA. The CDR3 region has the DNA TGTGCCAGCAGCATGGACAGGGCTGGGGCCAACGTCCTGACTTTC. Its protein product is CASSMDRAGANVLTF.

Many counts were recorded for this clonotype. The V gene is TRBV7-8, the J gene TRBJ2-7, with D perhaps TRBD1 (5 bases). The germline V gene has CDR1 SGHVS and CDR2 FQNEAQ. This CDR3 comprises 14 residues. Trimming took off 1 base at V and 4 bases at J, with 11 bases between the two ends. This CDR3 reads CASSLGVQAYEQYV. The CDR3 DNA follows: TGTGCCAGCAGCTTAGGGGTACAGGCGTACGAGCAGTACGTC.

V usage is TRBV5-1 and J usage is TRBJ1-2, with 7 nucleotides matching TRBD1. The germline CDR1 and CDR2 sequences are SGHRS and YFSETQ. V lost 2 bases and J lost 7; bases outside the gene matches: 5. This CDR3 is 13 amino acids long. The CDR3 reads CASSLQGTVGYTF. CDR3 sequence (DNA): TGCGCCAGCAGCTTACAGGGGACGGTTGGCTACACCTTC.

This clonotype was counted only a few times. V usage is TRBV18 and J usage is TRBJ2-4; tentative D call: TRBD1 (5 bases). Trimming removed 4 bases at V and 0 bases at J, with 16 bases between. Germline V lookup: CDR1 KGHSH, CDR2 LQKENI. This CDR3 contains 17 residues. The CDR3 bases are TGTGCCAGCTCACACCGACAGCGACCGATAGCCAAAAACATTCAGTACTTC. Protein sequence: CASSHRQRPIAKNIQYF.

This clonotype was recorded a few times. This CDR3 is CASSWGDRGDTEAFF. The CDR3 nucleotides are TGTGCCAGCAGTTGGGGAGACAGGGGAGACACTGAAGCTTTCTTT. The rearrangement uses TRBV27 and TRBJ1-1; 8 nucleotides match TRBD1. CDR3 length: 15 residues. Germline CDR1 and CDR2: MNHEY and SMNVEV (reference sequence). Losses at the gene ends were 4 bases for V and 3 bases for J; bases not matched to a gene: 7.

The rearrangement links TRBV29-1 to TRBJ2-6; no firm D call. Trimming removed 4 bases from V and 0 bases from J, with 10 bases in between. The CDR3 consists of 15 residues. Germline assignment: CDR1 SQVTM and CDR2 ANQGSEA. CDR3 DNA: TGCAGCGTTGGATCCGGGCTCTCTGGGGCCAACGTCCTGACTTTC. Its protein is CSVGSGLSGANVLTF.

This clonotype was recorded a few times. The V and J genes are TRBV7-3 and TRBJ2-1; 7 bases fit TRBD1. The germline V gene encodes CDR1 SGHTA and CDR2 FQGTGA. The CDR3 totals 13 residues. The junction had 3 bases not matched to a gene; V was cut back by 1 base and J by 9 bases. The CDR3 sequence: CASSLKGGVEQFF. The CDR3, as DNA: TGTGCCAGCAGCTTAAAAGGGGGCGTTGAGCAGTTCTTC.

The rearrangement uses TRBV7-2 and TRBJ2-3; tentatively, D is TRBD1 (6 bases). V gave up 5 bases and J gave up 0 bases, with 9 bases separating them. CDR3 size: 14 residues. CDR1 and CDR2 (germline): SGHTA, FQGNSA. DNA for the CDR3: TGTGCCAGCAGCATTGGACAGAGCACAGATACGCAGTATTTT. Translation gives CASSIGQSTDTQYF. The complete variable domain, with remaining parts taken from reference TRBV7-2 and TRBJ2-3, reads GAGVSQSPSNKVTEKGKDVELRCDPISGHTALYWYRQSLGQGLEFLIYFQGNSAPDKSGLPSDRFSAERTGGSVSTLTIQRTQQEDSAVYLCASSIGQSTDTQYFGPGTRLTVL.

This chain connects TRBV12-3 or TRBV12-4 to TRBJ2-1; 13 bases align to TRBD2. The CDR3 runs 17 residues. J was trimmed by 15 bases and V by 3 bases; bases with no gene match: 17. The CDR3 reads CASSFWPTSGRAGGLFF. For the CDR3, the DNA is TGTGCCAGCAGTTTTTGGCCAACTAGCGGGAGGGCCGGAGGGCTGTTCTTC.